The clone carrying this T cell receptor (beta chain) is called medium-sized (0.01 to 0.1%) based on its frequency. Its antigen remains unknown. The record originates from a study of T cell clusters in autoimmune cytopenias. Overall study findings and caveats: TRB repertoire shifts in secondary cytopenia and chronic lymphocytic leukemia mostly reflected lymphoma, not autoimmunity.

Some 38,000 genome equivalents of blood DNA were amplified for TRB. TRB rearrangements were amplified by touch-down multiplex PCR with mixed TRB-A/B primers. TCRdb derives one entry per CDR3 protein from the multiplex PCR reads, leaving out DNA. Recorded for this sample: around 9,700 distinct CDR3 sequences. CDR1 is KGHSH and CDR2 is LQKENI in the germline V gene. CDR3 length equals 17 residues. This sample was also put to use in a study of T cell repertoires in aging, cancer and after chemotherapy. This second study says: Untreated cancer patients had significantly lower blood TCR diversity than age-matched healthy donors. Healthy donors lost TCR diversity with age mainly through richness, cancer patients through richness and evenness.

The receptor was isolated from a human donor in good health. The V and J genes are TRBV18 and TRBJ1-2; the TCRdb D gene call, TRBD1, has no DNA to confirm it. Sequences were obtained from peripheral blood. CDR3 in amino acids: CASSPNRGLEANYGYTF.